Below, 24 T cell receptor beta chains from the same sample are listed, as sequenced in a study of T-cell reconstitution after alpha-beta-depleted transplantation in children. Unique molecular identifiers were used to barcode this TCRbeta library. One entry per CDR3 protein, called by TCRdb with MiXCR from the PCR reads. This sample has about 27,000 distinct CDR3 sequences, with under 8% found just once. The sample here was PBMCs, mostly from graft donor cells, taken 180 days after TCRalphabeta/CD19-depleted stem cell transplant. These receptors came from a male patient younger than 18 who had a stem cell transplant for acute myeloid leukemia, so the T cells may come from the graft donor.

At least ten counts were recorded for this clonotype. V usage is TRBV28 and J usage is TRBJ2-7; possibly TRBD1 for D (5 bases). From germline, CDR1 is MDHEN and CDR2 SYDVKM. The ends were cut back, 5 bases at V and 2 bases at J, with 13 bases in the middle. The CDR3 sequence is 14 residues long. The CDR3 protein is CASSIPGRAYEQYF. The CDR3, as DNA: TGTGCCAGCAGTATCCCAGGGCGCGCCTACGAGCAGTACTTC.

This clonotype has ten or more counts. This sequence joins TRBV28 and TRBJ2-1; 13 bases line up with TRBD2. J gave up 4 bases and V 6 bases, and 15 bases lay outside the gene matches. Germline values: CDR1 MDHEN, CDR2 SYDVKM. The CDR3 has 19 residues. The CDR3 DNA follows: TGTGCCAGCAGCCCTATTTCCGGGACTAGCGGGGAATATTACAATGAGCAGTTCTTC. Translating it yields CASSPISGTSGEYYNEQFF. The whole variable domain, filled in from reference TRBV28 and TRBJ2-1, reads DVKVTQSSRYLVKRTGEKVFLECVQDMDHENMFWYRQDPGLGLRLIYFSYDVKMKEKGDIPEGYSVSREKKERFSLILESASTNQTSMYLCASSPISGTSGEYYNEQFFGPGTRLTVL.

The table lists this clonotype with many counts. The gene calls are TRBV27 and TRBJ2-2, with TRBD1 identical over 8 bases. The germline V gene has CDR1 MNHEY and CDR2 SMNVEV (reference sequence). After removal of 5 bases from V and 6 bases from J, the junction contained 11 bases not matched to a gene. The CDR3 contains 16 residues. Here the CDR3 DNA reads TGTGCCAGCAGTCTCCGGACAGGGTTAGTTCCCGGGGAGCTGTTTTTT. It encodes CASSLRTGLVPGELFF.

This clonotype showed up many times. J is TRBJ1-6 and V is TRBV20-1; D is perhaps TRBD1 (5 bases). Trimming took 3 bases from V and 3 from J, leaving 21 bases between them. Per germline, CDR1 DFQATT and CDR2 SNEGSKA (reference sequence). CDR3 length: 18 residues. The CDR3 DNA reads TGCAGTGCTAGGGGGCTTTCGTCAGACCCTCACTATAATTCACCCCTCCACTTT. It codes for CSARGLSSDPHYNSPLHF.

This clonotype has a count of ten or more. The V gene is TRBV29-1, the J gene TRBJ2-7; D ambiguous. V lost 3 bases, J lost 0 bases, and 15 bases lay in between. Germline CDR1 reads SQVTM; CDR2 reads ANQGSEA. The length of the CDR3 is 15 residues. CDR3 region: CSVEARVTASYEQYF. The DNA for the CDR3 is TGCAGCGTTGAGGCCCGGGTTACTGCCTCCTACGAGCAGTACTTC.

The sample holds a few counts of this clonotype. V gene TRBV14 combines with J gene TRBJ2-1; D unclear. CDR1 is SGHDN and CDR2 is FVKESK in the germline V gene. The CDR3 has 18 residues. The V and J ends lost 1 base and 1 base respectively, with 17 bases between them. CDR3 DNA: TGTGCCAGCAGCCAAGTAAAGTCGTGGGCGCTATCCTACAATGAGCAGTTCTTC. Translated, it gives CASSQVKSWALSYNEQFF.

This clonotype was found many times. The rearrangement joins TRBV20-1 to TRBJ2-7; D gene uncertain. The CDR3 consists of 16 residues. Trimming removed 0 bases from V and 0 bases from J, with 15 bases in between. Germline V gene sequence: CDR1 DFQATT, CDR2 SNEGSKA (reference sequence). The DNA of the CDR3 is TGCAGTGCTAGAGATCTCGGCGGAGTCAGCTCCTACGAGCAGTACTTC. Translated: CSARDLGGVSSYEQYF.

This clonotype was found many times. This is likely a read error, given that the CDR3 carries no conserved phenylalanine or tryptophan at its end. The DNA is left out, because the CDR3 cannot be placed on it with certainty; the CDR3 is given as TCRdb lists it. The chain employs TRBV7-2 and TRBJ1-4; the table's TRBD1 call for D was not verified on the DNA. A total of 12 residues make up the CDR3, ends included. Germline lookup yields CDR1 SGHTA and CDR2 FQGNSA. CDR3 sequence: CASSPRGGLRSP.

This chain connects TRBV5-6 to TRBJ2-2; 16 bases match TRBD2. CDR3 size: 18 residues. J was trimmed by 3 bases and V by 9 bases; bases with no gene match: 11. Germline assignment: CDR1 SGHDT and CDR2 YYEEEE. The CDR3 DNA is TGTGCCATCGGCCCCGGGACTAGCGGGAGGGCCTACACCGGGGAGCTGTTTTTT. Residues: CAIGPGTSGRAYTGELFF. Looking up the rest from reference TRBV5-6 and TRBJ2-2 gives the full variable domain: DAGVTQSPTHLIKTRGQQVTLRCSPKSGHDTVSWYQQALGQGPQFIFQYYEEEERQRGNFPDRFSGHQFPNYSSELNVNALLLGDSALYLCAIGPGTSGRAYTGELFFGEGSRLTVL.

This clonotype showed up many times. This chain joins TRBV7-2 and TRBJ1-3; 12 positions agree with TRBD1. The CDR3 contains 18 residues. The V gene end was trimmed by 5 bases and the J gene end by 2 bases; junction bases not matched to a gene: 10. Germline V gene lookup returns CDR1 SGHTA and CDR2 FQGNSA. The CDR3 loop is CASSPGRGQGATGNTIYF. CDR3 in DNA: TGTGCCAGCAGCCCCGGAAGGGGACAGGGGGCAACTGGAAACACCATATATTTT.

In its sample, this clonotype was seen many times. The chain joins TRBV20-1 to TRBJ2-2, with 9 bases that match TRBD1. V dropped 3 bases and J dropped 1; count of bases not matched to a gene: 0. The CDR3 sequence is 14 residues long. Germline-derived CDR1 and CDR2 are DFQATT and SNEGSKA (reference sequence). The CDR3 nucleotides are TGCAGTGCTAGGACAGGGGGGAACACCGGGGAGCTGTTTTTT. Encoded protein: CSARTGGNTGELFF.

The table lists this clonotype with many counts. This chain links TRBV7-9 with TRBJ2-5, with a weak D call TRBD2 (6 bases). The CDR3 is made up of 14 amino acids. In germline, CDR1 is SEHNR, CDR2 FQNEAQ (reference sequence). Trimming took 1 base from V and 8 from J, leaving 14 bases between them. CDR3 sequence: CASSLDSGYGTQYF. The CDR3 bases are TGTGCCAGCAGCTTAGATAGCGGTTATGGAACCCAGTACTTC.

This clonotype was picked up many times. The chain recombines TRBV27 with TRBJ2-1; TRBD2 matches at 8 bases. J was trimmed by 9 bases and V by 6 bases; bases with no gene match: 16. Germline V gives CDR1 MNHEY, CDR2 SMNVEV (reference sequence). The CDR3 is 16 residues long. DNA of the CDR3: TGTGCCAGCAGGGTATCTCAGGGAGCGGGAGTGGGTGAGCAGTTCTTC. Translating it yields CASRVSQGAGVGEQFF.

This clonotype was seen ten or more times. The chain links TRBV6-5 to TRBJ2-5; D may be TRBD2 (6 bases). V was clipped by 6 bases and J by 7 bases, with 9 bases between them. The CDR3 contains 11 residues. Germline CDR1 is MNHEY and CDR2 is SVGAGI. This CDR3 reads CASSLGGTQYF. CDR3 coding DNA: TGTGCCAGCAGCTTGGGGGGGACCCAGTACTTC.

This clonotype was recorded at least ten times. The V and J genes are TRBV20-1 and TRBJ2-4; 14 bases agree with TRBD2. This CDR3 spans 14 amino acids. The germline V gene encodes CDR1 DFQATT and CDR2 SNEGSKA (reference sequence). After removal of 4 bases from V and 8 bases from J, the junction contained 4 bases not matched to a gene. The CDR3, as DNA: TGCAGTGCTACTCGGACTAGCGGGGGGTACATTCAGTACTTC. As protein: CSATRTSGGYIQYF.

This clonotype showed up many times. The CDR3 region is CASSLGGSGTTDTQYF. CDR3 in DNA: TGTGCCAGCAGCTTAGGAGGTAGCGGGACCACAGATACGCAGTATTTT. This chain connects TRBV7-2 to TRBJ2-3; 8 bases are a match to TRBD2. The CDR3 totals 16 residues. The germline V gene has CDR1 SGHTA and CDR2 FQGNSA. V shed 1 base and J 2 bases; nucleotides not matched to a gene: 5.

This clonotype has a count of ten or more. The rearrangement links TRBV19 to TRBJ1-5; maybe TRBD1 (5 bases). V was pared by 11 bases and J by 4 bases, with 9 bases between. The germline V gene encodes CDR1 LNHDA and CDR2 SQIVND (reference sequence). There are 11 residues in the CDR3. Written as DNA, the CDR3 is TGTGCCGGGGGAGGGAATCAGCCCCAGCATTTT. Translation: CAGGGNQPQHF.

This clonotype showed up many times. V and J are TRBV20-1 and TRBJ2-7; 11 nucleotides line up with TRBD2. The germline V gene encodes CDR1 DFQATT and CDR2 SNEGSKA (reference sequence). This CDR3 has 15 residues. Trimming at V came to 0 bases and at J to 5 bases, leaving 6 bases not matched to a gene. DNA for the CDR3: TGCAGTGCTAGAGACCCCGCTAGCGGGAGGAACGAGCAGTACTTC. Translated, it gives CSARDPASGRNEQYF.

This clonotype appeared many times. The rearrangement uses TRBV12-3 or TRBV12-4 and TRBJ1-6, with D tentatively TRBD1 (6 bases). Trimming shortened V by 6 bases and J by 10 bases, and 19 bases separated the two germline ends. This CDR3 region has 15 residues. In nucleotides, the CDR3 is TGTGCCAGCAGCCAGGGGACGGTTCTCGGATCACCCCTCCACTTT. Residues: CASSQGTVLGSPLHF.

There are many counts of this clonotype. The V call is TRBV2, the J call TRBJ2-1; D may be TRBD2 (6 bases). Germline-derived CDR1 and CDR2 are SNHLY and FYNNEI. The CDR3 totals 15 residues. With 7 bases removed from V and 1 base from J, the gap between germline ends came to 14 bases. CDR3 in DNA: TGTGCCAGCATTACGGACGGGGGATCCTACAATGAGCAGTTCTTC. Its protein product is CASITDGGSYNEQFF.

This clonotype was seen many times. The chain uses TRBV20-1 and TRBJ2-1; 9 bases line up with TRBD2. The CDR3 has 12 residues. The V and J ends lost 6 bases and 12 bases, in that order; junction bases with no gene match: 9. Germline V lookup: CDR1 DFQATT, CDR2 SNEGSKA (reference sequence). CDR3 sequence: CSATGPAGGQFF. The CDR3 DNA sequence: TGCAGTGCCACGGGCCCAGCGGGAGGGCAGTTCTTC.

This clonotype was observed many times. The J gene is TRBJ1-1, the V gene TRBV6-6; D is perhaps TRBD1 (6 bases). Germline CDR1 is MNHNY and CDR2 is SVGAGI (reference sequence). V lost 6 bases and J lost 5, with 10 bases in between. The CDR3 is made up of 12 amino acids. In DNA form, the CDR3 reads TGTGCCAGCAGCCGGGGGCTAACTGAAGCTTTCTTT. This sequence encodes CASSRGLTEAFF.

This clonotype has at least ten counts. This sequence joins TRBV6-5 and TRBJ2-7, with a tentative D call TRBD2 (5 bases). Germline lookup yields CDR1 MNHEY and CDR2 SVGAGI. V gave up 0 bases and J gave up 4 bases, with 16 bases separating them. CDR3 size: 16 residues. The CDR3 is CASSYSQPREGYEQYF. CDR3 bases: TGTGCCAGCAGTTACTCCCAACCGAGGGAAGGTTACGAGCAGTACTTC.

This clonotype ranks as medium-sized (0.01 to 0.1%). The CDR3 reads CASSKDANSYEQYF. CDR3 DNA sequence: TGCGCCAGCAGCAAGGACGCAAACTCCTACGAGCAGTACTTC. The J gene is TRBJ2-7, the V gene TRBV5-1; D is uncertain. Germline V gene lookup returns CDR1 SGHRS and CDR2 YFSETQ. V lost 4 bases and J 0 bases, leaving 11 bases between the germline ends. The length of the CDR3 is 14 residues.